This T cell receptor (beta chain) was sequenced for a study of OX40 agonist ivuxolimab in advanced cancers. On the study more broadly: The patients' treatment was ivuxolimab, an agonistic anti-OX40 (CD134) antibody.

At baseline, cycle 4 day 1, and cycle 7 day 1, blood was sampled. CDR1 and CDR2 from the germline V gene are LGHNA and YNFKEQ. Between the trimmed V and J ends, which lost 0 bases and 0 bases, there was a span of 8 bases. The CDR3 sequence is 15 residues long. TCRdb's table, derived via immunoSEQ multiplex PCR, lists solely in-frame clones and lacks some. This repertoire shows fewer than 65,000 clones, roughly nine tenths found once; its top ten account for around 5%. Material: CD4+ or CD8+ T cells sorted from blood, obtained in a trial of the OX40 agonist ivuxolimab. The sequence was collected from an adult with an advanced solid tumor such as melanoma, head and neck, liver or kidney cancer. The rearrangement links TRBV4-2 to TRBJ1-1, with D uncertain. This CDR3 is CASSQDLGMNTEAFF. The CDR3 DNA reads TGTGCCAGCAGCCAAGACTTAGGCATGAACACTGAAGCTTTCTTT.